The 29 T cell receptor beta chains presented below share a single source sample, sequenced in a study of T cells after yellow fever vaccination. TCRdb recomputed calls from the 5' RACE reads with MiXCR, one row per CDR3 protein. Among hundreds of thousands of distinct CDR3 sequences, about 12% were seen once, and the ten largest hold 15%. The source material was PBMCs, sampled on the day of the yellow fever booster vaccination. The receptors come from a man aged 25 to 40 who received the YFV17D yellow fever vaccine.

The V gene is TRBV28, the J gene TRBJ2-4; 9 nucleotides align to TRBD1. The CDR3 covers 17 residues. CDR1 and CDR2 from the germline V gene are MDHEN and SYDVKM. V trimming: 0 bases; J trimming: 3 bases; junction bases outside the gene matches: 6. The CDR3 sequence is CASSLWDRGIGKNIQYF. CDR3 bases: TGTGCCAGCAGTTTATGGGACAGGGGAATTGGCAAAAACATTCAGTACTTC. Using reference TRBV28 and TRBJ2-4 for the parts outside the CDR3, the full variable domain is DVKVTQSSRYLVKRTGEKVFLECVQDMDHENMFWYRQDPGLGLRLIYFSYDVKMKEKGDIPEGYSVSREKKERFSLILESASTNQTSMYLCASSLWDRGIGKNIQYFGAGTRLSVL.

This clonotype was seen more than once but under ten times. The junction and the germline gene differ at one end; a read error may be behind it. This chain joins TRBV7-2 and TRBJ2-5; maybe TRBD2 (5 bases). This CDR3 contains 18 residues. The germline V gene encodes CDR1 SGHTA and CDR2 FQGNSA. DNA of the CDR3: TGTGCCAGCAGCTCAGCTTACGGGAAGGGAATACATCAAGAGGCCCAGTACTTC. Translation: CASSSAYGKGIHQEAQYF.

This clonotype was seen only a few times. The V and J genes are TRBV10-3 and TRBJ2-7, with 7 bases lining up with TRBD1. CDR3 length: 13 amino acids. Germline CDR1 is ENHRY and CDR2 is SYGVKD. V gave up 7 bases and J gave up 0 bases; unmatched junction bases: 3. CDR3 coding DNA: TGTGCCATCAAGAGGGGGCCCTCCTACGAGCAGTACTTC. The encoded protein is CAIKRGPSYEQYF.

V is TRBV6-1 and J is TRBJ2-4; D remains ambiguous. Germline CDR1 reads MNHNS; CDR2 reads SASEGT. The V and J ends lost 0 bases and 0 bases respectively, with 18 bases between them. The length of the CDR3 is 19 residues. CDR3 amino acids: CASSEAYTGRHGAKNIQYF. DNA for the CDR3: TGTGCCAGCAGTGAAGCTTATACTGGGCGCCACGGAGCCAAAAACATTCAGTACTTC.

CDR3 amino acids: CASSPPPHNEQFF. The CDR3 DNA reads as TGTGCCAGCAGCCCCCCCCCCCACAATGAGCAGTTCTTC. This sequence joins TRBV7-2 and TRBJ2-1, with D hard to call. The V and J ends lost 5 bases and 5 bases respectively, with 10 bases between them. This CDR3 has 13 amino acids. Germline V gene lookup returns CDR1 SGHTA and CDR2 FQGNSA.

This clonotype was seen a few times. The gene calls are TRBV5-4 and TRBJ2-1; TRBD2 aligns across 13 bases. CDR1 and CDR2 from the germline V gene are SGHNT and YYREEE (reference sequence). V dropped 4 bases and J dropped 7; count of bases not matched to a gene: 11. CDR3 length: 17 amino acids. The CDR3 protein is CASSPRETSGRTNEQFF. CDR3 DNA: TGTGCCAGCAGCCCTAGAGAGACTAGCGGGAGGACGAATGAGCAGTTCTTC.

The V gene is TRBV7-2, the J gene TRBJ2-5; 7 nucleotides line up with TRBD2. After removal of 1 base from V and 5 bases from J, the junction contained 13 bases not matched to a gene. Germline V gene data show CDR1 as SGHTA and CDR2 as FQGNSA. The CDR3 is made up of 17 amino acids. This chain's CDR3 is CASSLGPPGGSRETQYF. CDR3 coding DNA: TGTGCCAGCAGCTTAGGGCCCCCCGGCGGGAGTAGGGAGACCCAGTACTTC.

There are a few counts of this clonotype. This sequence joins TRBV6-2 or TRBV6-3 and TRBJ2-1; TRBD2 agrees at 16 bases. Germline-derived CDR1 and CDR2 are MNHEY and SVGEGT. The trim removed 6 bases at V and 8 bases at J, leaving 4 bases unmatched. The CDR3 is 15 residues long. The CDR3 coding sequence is TGTGCCAGCAGGGGACTAGCGGGAGGGATTTATGAGCAGTTCTTC. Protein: CASRGLAGGIYEQFF.

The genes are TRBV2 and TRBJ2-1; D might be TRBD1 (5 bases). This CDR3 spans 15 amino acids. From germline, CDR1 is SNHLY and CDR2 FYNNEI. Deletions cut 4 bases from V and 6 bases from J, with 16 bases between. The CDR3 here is CASSVGQGIFNEQFF. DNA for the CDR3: TGTGCCAGCAGTGTTGGGCAGGGTATATTCAATGAGCAGTTCTTC.

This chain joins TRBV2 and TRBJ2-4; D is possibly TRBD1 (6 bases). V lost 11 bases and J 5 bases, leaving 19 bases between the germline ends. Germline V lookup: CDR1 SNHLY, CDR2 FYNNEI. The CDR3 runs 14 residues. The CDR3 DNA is TGTGCCGGCGCCGAGGGACAATCGCAAAACATTCAGTACTTC. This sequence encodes CAGAEGQSQNIQYF.

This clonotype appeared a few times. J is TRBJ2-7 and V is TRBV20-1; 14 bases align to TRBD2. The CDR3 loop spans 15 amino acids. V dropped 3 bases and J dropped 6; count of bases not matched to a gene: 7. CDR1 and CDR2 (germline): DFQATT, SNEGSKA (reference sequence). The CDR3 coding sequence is TGCAGTGCTAGCGGGACTAGCGGGAGTCGTGTCGAGCAGTACTTC. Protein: CSASGTSGSRVEQYF.

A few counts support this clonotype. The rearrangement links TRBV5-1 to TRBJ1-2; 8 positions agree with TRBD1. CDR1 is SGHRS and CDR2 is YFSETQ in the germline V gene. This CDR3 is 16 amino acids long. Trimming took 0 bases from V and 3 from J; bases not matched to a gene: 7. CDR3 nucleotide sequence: TGCGCCAGCAGCTTGGGACAGGGGCTATTGGACTATGGCTACACCTTC. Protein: CASSLGQGLLDYGYTF.

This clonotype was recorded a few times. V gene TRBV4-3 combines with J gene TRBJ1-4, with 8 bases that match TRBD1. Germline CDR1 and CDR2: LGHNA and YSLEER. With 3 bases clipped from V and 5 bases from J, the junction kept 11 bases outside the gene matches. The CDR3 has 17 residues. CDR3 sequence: CASSHRDRGLENEKLFF. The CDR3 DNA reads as TGCGCCAGCAGCCACCGCGACAGGGGCCTGGAAAATGAAAAACTGTTTTTT.

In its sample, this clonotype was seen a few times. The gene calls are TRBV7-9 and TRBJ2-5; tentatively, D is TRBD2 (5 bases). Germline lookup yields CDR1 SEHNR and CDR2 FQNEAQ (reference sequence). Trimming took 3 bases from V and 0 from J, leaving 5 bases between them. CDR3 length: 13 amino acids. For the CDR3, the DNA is TGTGCCAGCAGCTTGAGGGACCAAGAGACCCAGTACTTC. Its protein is CASSLRDQETQYF.

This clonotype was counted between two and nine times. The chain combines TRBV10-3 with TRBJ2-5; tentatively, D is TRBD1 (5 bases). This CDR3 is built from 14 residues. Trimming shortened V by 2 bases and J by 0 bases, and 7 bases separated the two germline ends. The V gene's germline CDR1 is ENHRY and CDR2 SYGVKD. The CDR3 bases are TGTGCCATCAGTGAGGTGACAGACCAAGAGACCCAGTACTTC. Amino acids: CAISEVTDQETQYF.

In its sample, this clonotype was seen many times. The CDR3 sequence: CASSPAGQEQETQYF. The CDR3 DNA follows: TGTGCCAGCAGTCCCGCGGGACAAGAGCAAGAGACCCAGTACTTC. This chain uses TRBV12-3 or TRBV12-4 with TRBJ2-5; D assignment may be TRBD1 or TRBD2 (6 bases each). Between the trimmed V and J ends, which lost 5 bases and 2 bases, there was a span of 15 bases. The CDR3 is 15 residues long.

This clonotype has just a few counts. The DNA for the CDR3 is TGCGCCAGCAGCTTGGAAAGGCTTGGCTCACCCCTCCACTTT. Its protein is CASSLERLGSPLHF. The chain uses TRBV5-1 and TRBJ1-6; D not certain. Looked up from germline, CDR1 is SGHRS and CDR2 is YFSETQ. The CDR3 has 14 residues. V dropped 0 bases and J dropped 10 bases, with 11 bases sitting between them.

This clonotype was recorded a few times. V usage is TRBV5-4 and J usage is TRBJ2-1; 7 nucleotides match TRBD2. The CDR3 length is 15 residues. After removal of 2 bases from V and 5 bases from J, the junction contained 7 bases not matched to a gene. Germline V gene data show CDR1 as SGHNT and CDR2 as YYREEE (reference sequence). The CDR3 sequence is CASSFQLTSNNEQFF. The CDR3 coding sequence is TGTGCCAGCAGCTTTCAATTGACTAGCAACAATGAGCAGTTCTTC.

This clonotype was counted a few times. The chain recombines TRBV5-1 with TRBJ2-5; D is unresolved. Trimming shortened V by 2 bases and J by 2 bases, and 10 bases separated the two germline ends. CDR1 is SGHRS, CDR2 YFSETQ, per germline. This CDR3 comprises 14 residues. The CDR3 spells CASSFRGVQETQYF. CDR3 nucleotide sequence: TGCGCCAGCAGCTTCCGCGGAGTGCAAGAGACCCAGTACTTC.

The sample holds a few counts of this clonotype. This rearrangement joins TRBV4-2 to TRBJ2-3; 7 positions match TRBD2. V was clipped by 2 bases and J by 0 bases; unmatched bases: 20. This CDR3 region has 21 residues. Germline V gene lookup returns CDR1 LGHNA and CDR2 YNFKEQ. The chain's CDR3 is CASSQNERGAGNRISTDTQYF. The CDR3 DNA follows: TGTGCCAGCAGCCAAAATGAACGGGGAGCGGGGAACCGGATTAGCACAGATACGCAGTATTTT.

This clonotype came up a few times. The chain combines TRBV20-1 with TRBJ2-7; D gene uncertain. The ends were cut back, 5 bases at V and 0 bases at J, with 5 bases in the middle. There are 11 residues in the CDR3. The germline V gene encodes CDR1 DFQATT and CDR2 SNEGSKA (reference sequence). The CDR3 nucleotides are TGCAGTGCTCACCACTCCTACGAGCAGTACTTC. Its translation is CSAHHSYEQYF.

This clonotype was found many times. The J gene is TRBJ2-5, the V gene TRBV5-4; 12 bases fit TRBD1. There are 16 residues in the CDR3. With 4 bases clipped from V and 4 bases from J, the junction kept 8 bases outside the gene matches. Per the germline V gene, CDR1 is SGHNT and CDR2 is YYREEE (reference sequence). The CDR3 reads CASSRWGQGASETQYF. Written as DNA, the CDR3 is TGTGCCAGCAGCCGATGGGGACAGGGGGCCTCAGAGACCCAGTACTTC.

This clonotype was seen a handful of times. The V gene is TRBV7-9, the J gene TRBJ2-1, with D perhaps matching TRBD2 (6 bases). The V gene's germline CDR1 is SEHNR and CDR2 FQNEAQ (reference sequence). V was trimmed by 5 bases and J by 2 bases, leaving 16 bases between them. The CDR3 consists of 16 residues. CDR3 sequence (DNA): TGTGCCAGCAGCCCCGGGTTAGGAGGGACCTACAATGAGCAGTTCTTC. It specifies CASSPGLGGTYNEQFF.

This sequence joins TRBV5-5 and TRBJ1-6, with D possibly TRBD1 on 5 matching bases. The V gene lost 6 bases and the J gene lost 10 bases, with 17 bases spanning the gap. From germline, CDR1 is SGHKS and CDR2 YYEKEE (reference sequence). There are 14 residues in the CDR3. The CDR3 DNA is TGTGCCAGCATCCAGACAGTAAACGACTCACCCCTCCACTTT. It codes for CASIQTVNDSPLHF. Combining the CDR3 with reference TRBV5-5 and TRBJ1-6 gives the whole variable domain DAGVTQSPTHLIKTRGQQVTLRCSPISGHKSVSWYQQVLGQGPQFIFQYYEKEERGRGNFPDRFSARQFPNYSSELNVNALLLGDSALYLCASIQTVNDSPLHFGNGTRLTVT.

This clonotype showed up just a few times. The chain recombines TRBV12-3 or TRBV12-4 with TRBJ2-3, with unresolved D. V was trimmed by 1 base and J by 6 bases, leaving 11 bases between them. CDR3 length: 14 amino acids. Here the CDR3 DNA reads TGTGCCAGCAGTTTAGGGCGATTTGGGGATACGCAGTATTTT. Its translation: CASSLGRFGDTQYF.

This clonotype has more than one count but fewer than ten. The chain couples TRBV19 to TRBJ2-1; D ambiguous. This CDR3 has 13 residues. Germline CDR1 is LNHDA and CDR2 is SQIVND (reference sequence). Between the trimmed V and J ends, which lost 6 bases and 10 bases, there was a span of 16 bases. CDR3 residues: CASRKHMDLEQFF. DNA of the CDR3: TGTGCCAGTAGGAAACACATGGACCTCGAGCAGTTCTTC.

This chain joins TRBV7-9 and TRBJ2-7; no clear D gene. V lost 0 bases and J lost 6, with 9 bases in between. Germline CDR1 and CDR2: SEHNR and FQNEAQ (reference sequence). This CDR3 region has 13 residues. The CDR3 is CASSLARLSEQYF. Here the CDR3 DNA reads TGTGCCAGCAGCTTAGCGCGACTCAGCGAGCAGTACTTC.

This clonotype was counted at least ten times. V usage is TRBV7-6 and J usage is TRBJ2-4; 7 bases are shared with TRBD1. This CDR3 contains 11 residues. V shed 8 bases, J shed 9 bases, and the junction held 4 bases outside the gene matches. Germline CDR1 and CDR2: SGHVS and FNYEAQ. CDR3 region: CASSPGGIQYF. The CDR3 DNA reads TGTGCCAGCTCCCCAGGGGGCATTCAGTACTTC.

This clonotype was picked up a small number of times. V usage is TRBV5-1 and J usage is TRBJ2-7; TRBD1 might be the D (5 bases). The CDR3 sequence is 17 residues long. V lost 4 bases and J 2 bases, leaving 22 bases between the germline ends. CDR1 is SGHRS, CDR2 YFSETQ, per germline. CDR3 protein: CASSPQVGSLTPYEQYF. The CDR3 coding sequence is TGCGCCAGCAGCCCACAGGTGGGGTCCCTAACTCCCTACGAGCAGTACTTC.